A single sample gave rise to the 3 T cell receptor beta chains below, sequenced in a study of blood T cells in healthy people across ages. A second 7 to 11 cycle PCR used barcoded and J-beta primers. MiXCR, run by TCRdb on the 5' RACE reads, gives a single entry per CDR3 protein. The sample consists of about 680,000 distinct CDR3 sequences, over 45% of them appearing once. Sample: blood. The receptor set was obtained from a woman in her sixties or seventies in good health.

The CDR3 DNA is TGCGCCAGCAGCTCCCTGGGGGGGCAAACAGATACGCAGTATTTT. Translating gives CASSSLGGQTDTQYF. This chain joins TRBV5-1 and TRBJ2-3, with D possibly TRBD2 on 7 matching bases. V lost 3 bases to trimming and J lost 3 bases, with 14 bases between them. This CDR3 is 15 amino acids long. Germline V gene lookup returns CDR1 SGHRS and CDR2 YFSETQ.

The rearrangement uses TRBV4-3 and TRBJ2-1; D is undetermined. CDR3 length: 14 amino acids. V lost 0 bases, J lost 12 bases, and 15 bases lay in between. CDR1 and CDR2 from the germline V gene are LGHNA and YSLEER. The CDR3 coding sequence is TGCGCCAGCAGCCAAGACAGGTCGACGGCCCTGCAGTTCTTC. Its translation: CASSQDRSTALQFF.

This clonotype was picked up many times. Possible read error: a much larger clone is one base away. J is TRBJ1-2 and V is TRBV29-1; TRBD1 matches at 8 bases. This CDR3 spans 12 amino acids. CDR1 is SQVTM and CDR2 is ANQGSEA in the germline V gene. V was clipped by 6 bases and J by 6 bases; unmatched bases: 6. The CDR3 region is CSVGQGGDGYTF. Here the CDR3 DNA reads TGCAGCGTAGGACAGGGAGGAGATGGCTACACCTTC.